The T cell receptor beta chain under discussion was sequenced for a study of cytomegalovirus exposure and HLA in healthy donors. The CDR3 runs to 15 residues. J was trimmed by 2 bases and V by 4 bases; bases with no gene match: 7. Germline V CDR1 and CDR2: LNHNV, YYDKDF (reference sequence). Both 60 Vbeta primers and 13 Jbeta primers went into the PCR. Only in-frame clones appear in the TCRdb table, and some are missing; sequencing was by immunoSEQ multiplex PCR. This sample's table has 140,000 to 150,000 clones. The V gene is TRBV15, the J gene TRBJ2-7; 8 bases map to TRBD2. The sample consisted of PBMCs. This clonotype was sampled from a male donor in good health and CMV-seronegative. This CDR3 is CATSTSGGFTYEQYF. DNA for the CDR3: TGTGCCACCAGCACAAGCGGGGGATTCACCTACGAGCAGTACTTC.